These 8 T cell receptor beta chains share one sample of origin, sequenced in a study of human T cells and chemical hapten exposure. TCRdb used MiXCR to reprocess the RACE reads, holding one entry per CDR3 protein. Of fewer than 400,000 distinct CDR3 sequences in the sample, approximately 6.9% were seen once. Sample time point: patch test 1, 2 weeks after DPC sensitization. Treatment here: therapeutic diphenylcyclopropenone sensitization with weekly scalp DPC. This material consisted of whole blood, taken in connection with sensitization to the hapten diphenylcyclopropenone (DPC). These receptors were obtained from a woman younger than 35 with alopecia areata. Some clones in this sample may be carry-over from other donors' samples.

This clonotype has a count of ten or more. The gene calls are TRBV12-3 or TRBV12-4 and TRBJ2-3; D perhaps matches TRBD1 (7 bases). Trimming took off 7 bases at V and 6 bases at J, with 14 bases between the two ends. The CDR3 has 13 residues. CDR3 nucleotide sequence: TGTGCCAGCACTCAGGGGGGCGGGGATACGCAGTATTTT. It specifies CASTQGGGDTQYF.

There are a few counts of this clonotype. This sequence joins TRBV20-1 and TRBJ2-3; D might be TRBD2 (6 bases). V was shortened by 2 bases and J by 2 bases, with 11 bases between the two germline ends. The CDR3 sequence is 14 residues long. The V gene's germline CDR1 is DFQATT and CDR2 SNEGSKA (reference sequence). CDR3 in amino acids: CSARIGSDTDTQYF. The CDR3 coding sequence is TGCAGTGCTAGAATCGGGAGCGACACAGATACGCAGTATTTT.

The V gene is TRBV9, the J gene TRBJ2-7; 10 bases match TRBD1. Trimming took 4 bases from V and 2 from J; bases not matched to a gene: 3. Germline V gene sequence: CDR1 SGDLS, CDR2 YYNGEE. The CDR3 is 14 residues long. In nucleotides, the CDR3 is TGTGCCAGCAGCATCGGACAGGGGGCCTACGAGCAGTACTTC. This gives the protein CASSIGQGAYEQYF.

This clonotype was picked up a small number of times. The V gene is TRBV6-2 or TRBV6-3, the J gene TRBJ2-1; no definite D call. Germline V lookup: CDR1 MNHEY, CDR2 SVGEGT. The V end lost 5 bases, the J end lost 7 bases, and 9 bases lay between the germline ends. This CDR3 has 12 amino acids. This CDR3 is CASSRRPNEQFF. The CDR3 DNA is TGTGCCAGCAGTCGCCGTCCAAATGAGCAGTTCTTC.

This clonotype has at least ten counts. This CDR3 is CASSATGKDTEAFF. CDR3 bases: TGTGCCAGCAGCGCGACAGGGAAGGACACTGAAGCTTTCTTT. The J gene is TRBJ1-1, the V gene TRBV7-3; 7 bases fit TRBD1. The length of the CDR3 is 14 residues. The V gene's germline CDR1 is SGHTA and CDR2 FQGTGA. With V trimmed by 5 bases and J by 3 bases, 6 bases remained unmatched. Looking up the rest from reference TRBV7-3 and TRBJ1-1 gives the full variable domain: GAGVSQTPSNKVTEKGKYVELRCDPISGHTALYWYRQSLGQGPEFLIYFQGTGAADDSGLPNDRFFAVRPEGSVSTLKIQRTERGDSAVYLCASSATGKDTEAFFGQGTRLTVV.

At least ten counts were recorded for this clonotype. CDR3 nucleotides: TGCAGTGCTAGTGGCAGGACCGATACGCAGTATTTT. It encodes CSASGRTDTQYF. This chain connects TRBV20-1 to TRBJ2-3; D gene unclear. From germline, CDR1 is DFQATT and CDR2 SNEGSKA (reference sequence). The CDR3 is 12 residues long. The germline V and J ends were trimmed by 3 bases and 6 bases, with 10 bases remaining between them.

The rearrangement links TRBV4-1 to TRBJ2-2; possible D gene TRBD1, 5 bases. CDR1 MGHRA and CDR2 YSYEKL come from the germline V gene. V lost 0 bases and J lost 4, with 9 bases in between. The CDR3 has 15 residues. For the CDR3, the DNA is TGCGCCAGCAGCCAAGAAGGCCAGGGCACCGGGGAGCTGTTTTTT. Translated, it gives CASSQEGQGTGELFF.

This clonotype was seen repeatedly, ten times or more. CDR3 nucleotides: TGCGCCAGCAGCCCACGCCTTCTCTCGGGCACTGAAGCTTTCTTT. This gives the protein CASSPRLLSGTEAFF. The chain employs TRBV5-1 and TRBJ1-1; D call uncertain. Trimming removed 4 bases from V and 4 bases from J, with 17 bases in between. Per germline, CDR1 SGHRS and CDR2 YFSETQ. The CDR3 loop spans 15 amino acids.